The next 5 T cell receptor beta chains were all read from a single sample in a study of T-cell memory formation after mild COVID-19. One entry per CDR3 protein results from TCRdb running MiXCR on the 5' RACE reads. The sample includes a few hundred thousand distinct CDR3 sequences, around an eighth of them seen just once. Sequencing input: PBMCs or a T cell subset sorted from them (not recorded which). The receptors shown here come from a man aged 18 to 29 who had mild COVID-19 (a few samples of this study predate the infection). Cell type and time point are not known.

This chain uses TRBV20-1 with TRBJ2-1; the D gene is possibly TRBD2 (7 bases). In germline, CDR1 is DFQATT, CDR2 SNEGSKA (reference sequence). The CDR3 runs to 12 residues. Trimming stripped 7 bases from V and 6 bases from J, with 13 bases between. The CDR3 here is CSGRRGRNEQFF. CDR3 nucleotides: TGCAGTGGGCGGCGGGGGCGCAATGAGCAGTTCTTC.

CDR3 protein: CASSMGADTQYF. CDR3 nucleotide sequence: TGTGCCAGTAGTATGGGCGCAGATACGCAGTATTTT. The chain uses TRBV19 and TRBJ2-3; D gene ambiguous. Germline V gene data show CDR1 as LNHDA and CDR2 as SQIVND (reference sequence). The CDR3 is 12 residues long. V dropped 3 bases and J dropped 4 bases, with 5 bases sitting between them.

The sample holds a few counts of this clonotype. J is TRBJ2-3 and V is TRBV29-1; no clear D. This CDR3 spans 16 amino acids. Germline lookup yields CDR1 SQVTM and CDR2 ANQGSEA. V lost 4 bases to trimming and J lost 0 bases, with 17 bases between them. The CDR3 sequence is CSVVLPDGPSTDTQYF. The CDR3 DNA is TGCAGCGTTGTCCTTCCGGACGGACCTAGCACAGATACGCAGTATTTT.

The CDR3: CASSQDPGGRISTDTQYF. The DNA for the CDR3 is TGCGCCAGCAGCCAAGACCCGGGGGGGAGGATCAGCACAGATACGCAGTATTTT. V is TRBV4-1 and J is TRBJ2-3, with 8 bases aligning to TRBD2. Germline CDR1 reads MGHRA; CDR2 reads YSYEKL. This CDR3 has 18 amino acids. V shed 0 bases and J 0 bases; nucleotides not matched to a gene: 8.

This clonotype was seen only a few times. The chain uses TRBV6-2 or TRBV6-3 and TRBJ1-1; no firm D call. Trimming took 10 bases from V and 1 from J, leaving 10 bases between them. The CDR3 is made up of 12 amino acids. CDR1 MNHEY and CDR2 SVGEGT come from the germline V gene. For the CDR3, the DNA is TGTGCCATCGCTCCTCGGAACACTGAAGCTTTCTTT. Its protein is CAIAPRNTEAFF.